These 24 T cell receptor beta chains were all obtained from the same sample, sequenced in a study of Graves' ophthalmopathy and Graves' hyperthyroidism. Scientists amplified the TCR beta CDR3 regions from RNA transcripts. The first round was an RT-PCR with HTBI primers, and the second round was a multiplex PCR. TCRdb reprocessed the multiplex PCR reads with MiXCR, giving one entry per CDR3 protein. The profile covers over a million distinct CDR3 sequences, with 35% to 45% appearing a single time and 11% taken by the ten largest. Material: peripheral blood or thyroid tissue (not recorded which). These receptors were collected from an adult man with Graves' hyperthyroidism.

This clonotype was seen more than once but under ten times. This chain joins TRBV12-3 or TRBV12-4 and TRBJ1-4, with 9 bases matching TRBD1. This CDR3 comprises 16 residues. V gave up 5 bases and J gave up 2 bases; unmatched junction bases: 6. CDR3 region: CASSSTQGATNEKLFF. The CDR3 DNA reads TGTGCCAGCAGTAGTACACAGGGGGCCACTAATGAAAAACTGTTTTTT.

The J gene is TRBJ2-7, the V gene TRBV25-1; possibly TRBD2 for D (5 bases). Between the trimmed V and J ends, which lost 5 bases and 2 bases, there was a span of 16 bases. Looked up from germline, CDR1 is MGHDK and CDR2 is SYGVNS. This CDR3 comprises 15 residues. CDR3 sequence reads: CASSPLRVSTYEQYF. The CDR3 DNA reads TGTGCCAGCAGTCCCCTGCGGGTTTCGACCTACGAGCAGTACTTC.

This clonotype appeared many times. The J gene is TRBJ2-2, the V gene TRBV7-3; tentatively, D is TRBD2 (7 bases). This CDR3 contains 16 residues. The V gene lost 5 bases and the J gene lost 1 base, with 14 bases spanning the gap. Germline CDR1 is SGHTA and CDR2 is FQGTGA. The chain's CDR3 is CASSLGGPGNTGELFF. CDR3 sequence (DNA): TGTGCCAGCAGCCTCGGGGGGCCAGGGAACACCGGGGAGCTGTTTTTT.

Ten or more counts support this clonotype. The rearrangement uses TRBV5-1 and TRBJ2-2; no clear D gene. V lost 4 bases, J lost 0 bases, and 16 bases lay in between. CDR1 is SGHRS, CDR2 YFSETQ, per germline. The CDR3 length is 17 residues. Here the CDR3 reads CASSPPGGLSNTGELFF. The CDR3 nucleotides are TGCGCCAGCAGCCCCCCAGGTGGTTTGTCGAACACCGGGGAGCTGTTTTTT. Full variable domain (rest looked up from reference TRBV5-1 and TRBJ2-2): KAGVTQTPRYLIKTRGQQVTLSCSPISGHRSVSWYQQTPGQGLQFLFEYFSETQRNKGNFPGRFSGRQFSNSRSEMNVSTLELGDSALYLCASSPPGGLSNTGELFFGEGSRLTVL.

Of note for this clonotype: A much bigger clone sits one base away, suggesting this may be a read error. V gene TRBV7-9 combines with J gene TRBJ2-6, with 7 positions matching TRBD1. V shed 5 bases and J 0 bases; nucleotides not matched to a gene: 7. This CDR3 contains 17 residues. The germline V gene encodes CDR1 SEHNR and CDR2 FQNEAQ (reference sequence). CDR3 region: CASSGSQGSSGANVLTF. Written as DNA, the CDR3 is TGTGCCAGCAGCGGCTCACAGGGGAGCTCTGGGGCCAACGTCCTGACTTTC.

The sample holds a few counts of this clonotype. V usage is TRBV25-1 and J usage is TRBJ1-4, with 9 positions matching TRBD1. With 6 bases clipped from V and 4 bases from J, the junction kept 6 bases outside the gene matches. This CDR3 is built from 15 residues. CDR1 is MGHDK, CDR2 SYGVNS, per germline. The CDR3 nucleotides are TGTGCCAGCAGGGGAACAGGGGGCCGTAATGAAAAACTGTTTTTT. Its translation: CASRGTGGRNEKLFF.

This sequence joins TRBV20-1 and TRBJ1-4; D unresolved. Trimming took 6 bases from V and 4 from J, leaving 21 bases between them. Germline loops: CDR1 DFQATT, CDR2 SNEGSKA (reference sequence). The CDR3 has 16 amino acids. The DNA of the CDR3 is TGCAGTGCCGGAAAACGGGAACGCTCTTTTAATGAAAAACTGTTTTTT. Translation gives CSAGKRERSFNEKLFF.

This chain joins TRBV20-1 and TRBJ2-2, with D hard to call. The CDR3 consists of 14 residues. Trimming pared 6 bases from V and 4 bases from J, leaving 15 bases between. CDR1 is DFQATT and CDR2 is SNEGSKA in the germline V gene (reference sequence). DNA of the CDR3: TGCAGTGCCAGCCGCCTCGTGAGCACCGGGGAGCTGTTTTTT. Translation gives CSASRLVSTGELFF.

This clonotype was observed many times. The chain is built from TRBV15 and TRBJ2-5; perhaps D is TRBD1 or TRBD2 (6 bases each). Per germline, CDR1 LNHNV and CDR2 YYDKDF (reference sequence). V was clipped by 5 bases and J by 4 bases, with 14 bases between them. The CDR3 has 14 residues. The CDR3 nucleotides are TGTGCCACCAGCCCGCAGAGGGGGGTAGAGACCCAGTACTTC. It yields the protein CATSPQRGVETQYF.

The table lists this clonotype with many counts. The chain has TRBV7-2 and TRBJ2-7; D is tentatively TRBD1 or TRBD2 (5 bases each). V was trimmed by 0 bases and J by 7 bases, leaving 13 bases between them. Germline V gene sequence: CDR1 SGHTA, CDR2 FQGNSA. The CDR3 covers 14 residues. CDR3 amino acids: CASSLAAGAGEQYF. As DNA, the CDR3 is TGTGCCAGCAGCTTAGCTGCCGGGGCGGGTGAGCAGTACTTC.

This clonotype was seen many times. In nucleotides, the CDR3 is TGTGCCAGGATCTACGCTTATGGCCCGGCGAGCAATCAGCCCCAGCATTTT. It yields the protein CARIYAYGPASNQPQHF. The rearrangement links TRBV19 to TRBJ1-5, with D unresolved. The V end lost 9 bases, the J end lost 1 base, and 22 bases lay between the germline ends. This CDR3 region has 17 residues. Per germline, CDR1 LNHDA and CDR2 SQIVND (reference sequence).

This clonotype was picked up a small number of times. This sequence joins TRBV12-3 or TRBV12-4 and TRBJ2-7; possibly TRBD2 for D (6 bases). The CDR3 runs 15 residues. The V end lost 5 bases, the J end lost 3 bases, and 17 bases lay between the germline ends. The CDR3 is CASSGGGVPYYEQYF. The DNA of the CDR3 is TGTGCCAGCAGTGGAGGAGGGGTTCCTTACTACGAGCAGTACTTC.

A note on this clonotype: It may be a read error: a sequence one base away is much more abundant. The rearrangement joins TRBV7-9 to TRBJ1-5; D perhaps matches TRBD1 (6 bases). Trimming took 2 bases from V and 7 from J, leaving 9 bases between them. The CDR3 is made up of 13 amino acids. Germline values: CDR1 SEHNR, CDR2 FQNEAQ (reference sequence). The CDR3 region has the DNA TGTGCCAGCAGCTTAAAGGGGGTCCAGCCCCAGCATTTT. It codes for CASSLKGVQPQHF.

The V and J genes are TRBV20-1 and TRBJ1-1; the D gene is possibly TRBD1 (6 bases). The V and J ends lost 4 bases and 5 bases respectively, with 8 bases between them. Germline loops: CDR1 DFQATT, CDR2 SNEGSKA (reference sequence). The CDR3 has 11 amino acids. Here the CDR3 DNA reads TGCAGTGCTAAGGGGGTAACTGAAGCTTTCTTT. This sequence encodes CSAKGVTEAFF.

This clonotype was counted many times. The chain uses TRBV29-1 and TRBJ2-7; D might be TRBD1 (6 bases). The germline V gene encodes CDR1 SQVTM and CDR2 ANQGSEA. The CDR3 is 13 amino acids. V shed 5 bases and J shed 1 base, with 12 bases lying between them. The CDR3 sequence: CSVQAGASYEQYF. The CDR3, as DNA: TGCAGCGTTCAAGCAGGGGCGTCCTACGAGCAGTACTTC.

At least ten counts were recorded for this clonotype. The rearrangement joins TRBV7-9 to TRBJ2-5; the match to TRBD1 covers 9 bases. The CDR3 length is 15 residues. Germline-derived CDR1 and CDR2 are SEHNR and FQNEAQ (reference sequence). V lost 4 bases, J lost 2 bases, and 5 bases stayed unmatched. The CDR3 DNA sequence: TGTGCCAGCAGCTCTCCGGGACAGGGACAAGAGACCCAGTACTTC. Its translation: CASSSPGQGQETQYF.

The CDR3, as DNA: TGTGCCAGCAGCTACACAGGGGGATTTGGTGGCTACACCTTC. This sequence encodes CASSYTGGFGGYTF. This chain uses TRBV9 with TRBJ1-2; 8 bases agree with TRBD1. The V and J ends lost 4 bases and 7 bases, in that order; junction bases with no gene match: 9. Germline V CDR1 and CDR2: SGDLS, YYNGEE. The CDR3 has 14 residues.

A remark on this clonotype: This clone may be a read error of a much larger clone one base away. The chain carries TRBV7-2 and TRBJ2-7; 10 nucleotides align to TRBD1. The germline V gene has CDR1 SGHTA and CDR2 FQGNSA. V dropped 9 bases and J dropped 2; count of bases not matched to a gene: 10. The CDR3 totals 15 residues. CDR3 region: CASSDGDRGTYEQYF. The CDR3 coding sequence is TGTGCCAGTAGTGACGGGGACAGGGGTACCTACGAGCAGTACTTC.

This clonotype was recorded many times. This chain links TRBV20-1 with TRBJ1-2, with D unclear. The V gene's germline CDR1 is DFQATT and CDR2 SNEGSKA (reference sequence). The CDR3 is 13 amino acids. The V end was cut by 4 bases, the J end by 2 bases, with 11 bases between. CDR3 residues: CSAIWTGNYGYTF. The CDR3 region has the DNA TGCAGTGCTATCTGGACGGGAAACTATGGCTACACCTTC.

Comments on this clonotype: One end of the junction does not line up with germline, which may come from a read error. The chain links TRBV9 to TRBJ2-6; 7 nucleotides agree with TRBD2. The germline V gene encodes CDR1 SGDLS and CDR2 YYNGEE. This CDR3 comprises 22 residues. CDR3 residues: CASSVEELVGSGTAPGANVLTF. The CDR3 DNA follows: TGTGCCAGCAGCGTAGAAGAGTTGGTGGGGAGCGGGACTGCCCCTGGAGCCAACGTCCTGACTTTC.

The table lists this clonotype with a count of one. This rearrangement joins TRBV11-1 to TRBJ1-1; D is unclear. Germline CDR1 SGHAT, CDR2 FQDESV (reference sequence). This CDR3 has 18 residues. Trimming stripped 2 bases from V and 1 base from J, with 20 bases between. CDR3 DNA sequence: TGTGCCAGCAGCTTATTCGAAACCCCTGATAGTCGGAACACTGAAGCTTTCTTT. Amino acids: CASSLFETPDSRNTEAFF.

This sequence joins TRBV29-1 and TRBJ2-5; 9 bases agree with TRBD1. CDR1 SQVTM and CDR2 ANQGSEA come from the germline V gene. CDR3 length: 12 residues. J gave up 5 bases and V 7 bases, and 5 bases lay outside the gene matches. CDR3 nucleotides: TGCAGCGCGTACAGGGGGCTGGAGACCCAGTACTTC. Protein product: CSAYRGLETQYF.

This clonotype has a count of ten or more. This chain uses TRBV10-3 with TRBJ2-7; the D is unclear. Germline V gives CDR1 ENHRY, CDR2 SYGVKD. There are 17 residues in the CDR3. The V end was cut by 3 bases, the J end by 6 bases, with 24 bases between. The CDR3 DNA reads as TGTGCCATCAGTGACCCCAGGAGAGGCTGGTTCTTTATCGAGCAGTACTTC. As protein: CAISDPRRGWFFIEQYF.

Ten or more counts support this clonotype. This rearrangement joins TRBV25-1 to TRBJ2-2; D tentatively reads TRBD1 or TRBD2 (6 bases each). The CDR3 is 14 residues long. V was trimmed by 7 bases and J by 0 bases, leaving 9 bases between them. The germline gives CDR1 MGHDK, CDR2 SYGVNS. CDR3 DNA sequence: TGTGCCAGCACCGGGGGCGCGAACACCGGGGAGCTGTTTTTT. It translates to CASTGGANTGELFF.